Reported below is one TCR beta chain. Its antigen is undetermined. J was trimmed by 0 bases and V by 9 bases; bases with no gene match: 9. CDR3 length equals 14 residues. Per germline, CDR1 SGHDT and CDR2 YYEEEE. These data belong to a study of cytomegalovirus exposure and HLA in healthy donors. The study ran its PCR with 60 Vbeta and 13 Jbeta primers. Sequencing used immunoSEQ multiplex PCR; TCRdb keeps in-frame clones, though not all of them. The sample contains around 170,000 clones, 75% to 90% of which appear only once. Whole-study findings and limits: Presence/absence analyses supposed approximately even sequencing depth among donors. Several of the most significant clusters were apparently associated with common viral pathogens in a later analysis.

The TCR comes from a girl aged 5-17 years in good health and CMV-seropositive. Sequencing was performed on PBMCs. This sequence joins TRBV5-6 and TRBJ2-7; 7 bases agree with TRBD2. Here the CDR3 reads CATREGGSSYEQYF. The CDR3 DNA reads TGTGCCACCCGAGAGGGAGGGAGCTCCTACGAGCAGTACTTC.